The entry below describes one TCR beta chain. Its antigen remains unknown. The sample originates from a study of memory CD4+ T cells and cytomegalovirus serostatus. This CDR3 is built from 14 residues. Germline-derived CDR1 and CDR2 are SGHDT and YYEEEE. V shed 3 bases and J shed 0 bases, with 9 bases lying between them. The sort gate was single viable CD3+CD4+CD8-CD45RO+ cells for memory CD4+ T cells. General observations from the study: Of 150 to 200 reported CMV TCRbeta sequences, roughly 70 were found in memory CD4+ repertoires. A US-trained random forest predicted CMV serostatus with median AUC around 0.92.

The protocol was immunoSEQ multiplex PCR, while the TCRdb copy is restricted to in-frame clones and leaves out a portion. The profile covers tens of thousands of clones, with less than 85% appearing a single time and about 1.9% taken by the ten largest. The receptor was isolated from an adult in good health and CMV-seronegative. Sample: memory CD4+ T cells from blood. The rearrangement uses TRBV5-6 and TRBJ1-1, with a possible D match to TRBD1 (5 bases). CDR3 region: CASSWGGLNTEAFF. In nucleotides, the CDR3 is TGTGCCAGCAGCTGGGGGGGACTGAACACTGAAGCTTTCTTT.